The 3 T cell receptor beta chains given below trace back to one sample, sequenced in a study of follicular helper T cells after annual influenza vaccination. Clones were read by immunoSEQ multiplex PCR, and TCRdb kept only the in-frame ones, dropping some. The data contain about 9,200 clones, more than 65% of them singletons. Time point noted: 2015-2016 season, pre-vaccination. Sequences were derived from CXCR5+ CD38- circulating T follicular helper cells from blood, sampled on the day of influenza vaccination. Subset given: circulating Tfh, non-naive CD4+CXCR5+PD-1+ (ICOS+CD38+ or ICOS-CD38-). The receptors were gathered from an adult who received the influenza vaccine.

The chain employs TRBV7-8 and TRBJ2-3, with a possible D match to TRBD2 (6 bases). Germline CDR1 is SGHVS and CDR2 is FQNEAQ. The CDR3 runs 14 residues. Trimming cost V 5 bases and J 5 bases, with 14 bases left between them. The CDR3 DNA reads as TGTGCCAGCAGCACCCGGCGGGGTCTAGATACGCAGTATTTT. Its protein product is CASSTRRGLDTQYF.

The chain couples TRBV5-4 to TRBJ1-3; D is unclear. The CDR3 covers 16 residues. Trimming removed 0 bases at V and 0 bases at J, with 10 bases between. Germline CDR1 is SGHNT and CDR2 is YYREEE (reference sequence). CDR3 region: CASSLGRPNSGNTIYF. For the CDR3, the DNA is TGTGCCAGCAGCTTGGGAAGACCTAACTCTGGAAACACCATATATTTT.

V gene TRBV5-1 combines with J gene TRBJ2-2; D possibly corresponds to TRBD2 (7 bases). This CDR3 contains 15 residues. Looked up from germline, CDR1 is SGHRS and CDR2 is YFSETQ. V lost 4 bases, J lost 3 bases, and 13 bases lay in between. Here the CDR3 DNA reads TGCGCCAGCAGCCGCGGGGGCTCCGACACCGGGGAGCTGTTTTTT. It yields the protein CASSRGGSDTGELFF. The full variable domain, rest sourced from reference TRBV5-1 and TRBJ2-2, is KAGVTQTPRYLIKTRGQQVTLSCSPISGHRSVSWYQQTPGQGLQFLFEYFSETQRNKGNFPGRFSGRQFSNSRSEMNVSTLELGDSALYLCASSRGGSDTGELFFGEGSRLTVL.